Shown below are 3 T cell receptor beta chains from a single sample sequenced in a study of T cells in Graves' hyperthyroidism and ophthalmopathy. Template material for amplifying TCR beta CDR3 regions consisted of RNA transcripts. The TCR CDR3 first-round RT-PCR relied on the HTBI primer set. One entry per CDR3 protein, called by TCRdb with MiXCR from the multiplex PCR reads. The table includes more than 350,000 distinct CDR3 sequences, roughly 15% detected once. Sequenced material: blood. These receptors all stem from a woman aged 55-69 years with Graves' ophthalmopathy.

This clonotype appeared many times. The chain links TRBV29-1 to TRBJ2-1; 12 nucleotides align to TRBD2. Trimming cost V 0 bases and J 1 base; bases outside gene matches: 10. Germline V gives CDR1 SQVTM, CDR2 ANQGSEA. This CDR3 is 19 amino acids long. The CDR3 reads CSVEDHPSGRAPSYNEQFF. The CDR3 DNA reads TGCAGCGTTGAAGATCATCCTAGCGGGAGGGCCCCGTCCTACAATGAGCAGTTCTTC.

This clonotype was recorded a few times. The chain has TRBV6-6 and TRBJ2-3; a weak D match, TRBD2 (6 bases). This CDR3 region has 14 residues. V shed 0 bases and J shed 5 bases, with 9 bases lying between them. Germline V lookup: CDR1 MNHNY, CDR2 SVGAGI (reference sequence). CDR3 protein: CASSYSGGVDTQYF. CDR3 DNA: TGTGCCAGCAGTTACTCCGGGGGTGTAGATACGCAGTATTTT.

This clonotype came up a few times. This chain joins TRBV4-2 and TRBJ1-3; a possible D gene is TRBD1 (5 bases). Germline CDR1 reads LGHNA; CDR2 reads YNFKEQ. Trimming shortened V by 3 bases and J by 0 bases, and 15 bases separated the two germline ends. This CDR3 is built from 17 residues. The CDR3 DNA follows: TGTGCCAGCAGCCATGGATTTGGGACGGACTCTGGAAACACCATATATTTT. Encoded protein: CASSHGFGTDSGNTIYF.